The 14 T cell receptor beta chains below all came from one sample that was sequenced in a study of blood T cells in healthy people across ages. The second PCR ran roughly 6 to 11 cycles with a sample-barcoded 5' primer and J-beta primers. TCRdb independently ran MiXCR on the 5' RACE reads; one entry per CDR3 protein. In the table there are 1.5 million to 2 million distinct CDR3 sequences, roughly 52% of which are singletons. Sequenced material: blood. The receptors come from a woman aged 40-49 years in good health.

CDR3 sequence (DNA): TGTGCCAGAGGTCGGGGGTTCGGGTACAATGAGCAGTTCTTC. Translating gives CARGRGFGYNEQFF. The chain has TRBV21-1 and TRBJ2-1; the D call in the table, TRBD1, was not verified against the DNA. TRBV21-1 is tagged as a pseudogene. The CDR3 covers 14 residues.

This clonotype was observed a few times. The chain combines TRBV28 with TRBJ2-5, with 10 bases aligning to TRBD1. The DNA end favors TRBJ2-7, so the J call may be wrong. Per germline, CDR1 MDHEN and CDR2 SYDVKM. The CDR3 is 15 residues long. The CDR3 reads CASSQGGTGAPEQYF. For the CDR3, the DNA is TGTGCCAGCAGTCAGGGGGGGACAGGGGCACCCGAGCAGTACTTC.

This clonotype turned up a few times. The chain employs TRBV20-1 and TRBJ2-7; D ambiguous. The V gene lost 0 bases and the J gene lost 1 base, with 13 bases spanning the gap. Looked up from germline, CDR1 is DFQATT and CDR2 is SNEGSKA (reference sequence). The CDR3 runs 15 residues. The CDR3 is CSARDRPGPSYEQYF. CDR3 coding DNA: TGCAGTGCTAGAGATCGACCCGGGCCTTCCTACGAGCAGTACTTC.

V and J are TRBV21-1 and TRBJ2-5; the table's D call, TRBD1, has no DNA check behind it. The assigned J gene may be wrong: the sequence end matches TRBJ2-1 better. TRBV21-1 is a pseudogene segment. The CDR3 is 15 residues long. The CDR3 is CASSKALPGMETQFF. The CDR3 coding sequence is TGTGCCAGCAGCAAAGCCCTCCCGGGGATGGAGACCCAGTTCTTC.

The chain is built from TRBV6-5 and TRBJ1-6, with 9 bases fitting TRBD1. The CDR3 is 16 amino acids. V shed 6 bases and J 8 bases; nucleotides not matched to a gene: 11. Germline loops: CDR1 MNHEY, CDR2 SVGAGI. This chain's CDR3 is CASSTGTGRMDSPLHF. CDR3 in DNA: TGTGCCAGCAGCACCGGGACAGGGCGGATGGATTCACCCCTCCACTTT.

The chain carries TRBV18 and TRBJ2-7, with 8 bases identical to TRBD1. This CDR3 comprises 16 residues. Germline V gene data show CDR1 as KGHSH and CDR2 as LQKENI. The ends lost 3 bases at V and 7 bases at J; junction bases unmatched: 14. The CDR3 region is CASSPLGQGLRDEQYF. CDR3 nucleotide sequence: TGTGCCAGCTCACCTCTCGGACAGGGTCTTAGGGATGAGCAGTACTTC.

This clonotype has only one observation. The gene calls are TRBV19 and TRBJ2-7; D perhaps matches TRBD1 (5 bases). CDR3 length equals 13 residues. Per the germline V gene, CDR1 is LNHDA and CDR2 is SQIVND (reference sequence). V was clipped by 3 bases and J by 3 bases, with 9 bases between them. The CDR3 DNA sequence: TGTGCCAGTAGTATGTTCACAGGCTACGAGCAGTACTTC. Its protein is CASSMFTGYEQYF.

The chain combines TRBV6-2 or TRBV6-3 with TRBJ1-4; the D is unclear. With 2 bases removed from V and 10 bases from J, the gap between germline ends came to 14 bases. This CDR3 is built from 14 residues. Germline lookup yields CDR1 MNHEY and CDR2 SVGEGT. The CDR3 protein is CASSYTPGEGKLFF. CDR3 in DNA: TGTGCCAGCAGTTACACCCCCGGGGAAGGAAAACTGTTTTTT.

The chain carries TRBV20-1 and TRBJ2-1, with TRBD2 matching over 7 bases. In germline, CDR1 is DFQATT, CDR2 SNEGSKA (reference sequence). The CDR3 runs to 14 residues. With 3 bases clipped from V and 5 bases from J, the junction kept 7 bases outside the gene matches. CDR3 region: CSARWSGANNEQFF. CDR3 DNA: TGCAGTGCTAGGTGGAGCGGGGCTAACAATGAGCAGTTCTTC.

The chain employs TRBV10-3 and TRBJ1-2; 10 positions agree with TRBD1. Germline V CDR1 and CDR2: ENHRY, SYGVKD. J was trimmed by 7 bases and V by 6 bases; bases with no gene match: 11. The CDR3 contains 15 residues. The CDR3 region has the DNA TGTGCCATCAGGCCGGGACAGGGGACCTTCAGTGGCTACACCTTC. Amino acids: CAIRPGQGTFSGYTF.

CDR3 residues: CASSRGRGLHETQYF. Written as DNA, the CDR3 is TGTGCCAGCTCTCGGGGCAGGGGGCTCCACGAGACCCAGTACTTC. V usage is TRBV6-2 or TRBV6-3 and J usage is TRBJ2-7; TRBD1 aligns across 8 bases. The DNA matches TRBJ2-5 better at its end, which makes the J call doubtful. The CDR3 is 15 amino acids. CDR1 MNHEY and CDR2 SVGEGT come from the germline V gene.

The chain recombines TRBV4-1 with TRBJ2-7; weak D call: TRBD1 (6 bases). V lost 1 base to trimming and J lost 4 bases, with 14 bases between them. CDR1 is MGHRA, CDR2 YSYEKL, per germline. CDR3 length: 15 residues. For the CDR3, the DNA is TGCGCCAGCAGCCAAGCCGGGACACGATCTTACGAGCAGTACTTC. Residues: CASSQAGTRSYEQYF.

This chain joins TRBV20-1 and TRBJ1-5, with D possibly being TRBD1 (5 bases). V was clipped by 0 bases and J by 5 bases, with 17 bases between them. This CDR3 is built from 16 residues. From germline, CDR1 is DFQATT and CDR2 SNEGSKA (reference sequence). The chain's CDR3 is CSARDRQGIIDQPQHF. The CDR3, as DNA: TGCAGTGCTAGAGATCGTCAGGGAATAATAGATCAGCCCCAGCATTTT.

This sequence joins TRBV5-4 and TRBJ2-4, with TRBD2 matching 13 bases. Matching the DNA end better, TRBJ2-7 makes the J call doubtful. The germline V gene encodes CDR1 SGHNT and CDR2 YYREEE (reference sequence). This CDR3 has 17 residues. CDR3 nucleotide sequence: TGTGCCAGCAGCAAGGGGACTAGCGGGGCGTACTCCTACGAGCAGTACTTC. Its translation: CASSKGTSGAYSYEQYF.